This T cell receptor beta chain came from a study of T cell changes during pregnancy in multiple sclerosis. This clone was counted ten times or more. Germline CDR1 is MNHNS and CDR2 is SASEGT. The CDR3 consists of 14 residues. V trimming: 10 bases; J trimming: 5 bases; junction bases outside the gene matches: 5. TCRdb's table, derived via immunoSEQ multiplex PCR, lists solely in-frame clones and lacks some. Of 40,000 to 50,000 clones listed, about 91% are singletons. This TCR was recovered from a female donor with multiple sclerosis, enrolled in a pregnancy study. The specimen comprised CD8+ T cells from peripheral blood mononuclear cells, sampled after pregnancy. The chain recombines TRBV6-1 with TRBJ2-2, with 12 bases fitting TRBD2. As DNA, the CDR3 is TGTGCCATCCGACTAGCGGGGGAGACCGGGGAGCTGTTTTTT. This gives the protein CAIRLAGETGELFF.